A single T cell receptor beta chain is shown here with its context. A single count supports this clone. Its target antigen remains unknown. No base quality values were provided; no much bigger clone lies one nucleotide off. V and J lose 2 bases and 4 bases, and a span of 12 bases separates them. CDR1 SGHNT and CDR2 YYREEE are derived from the germline V gene (reference sequence). Measured from the cysteine to the phenylalanine, the CDR3 is 14 residues long. The read is trimmed to its CDR3 DNA, 42 bases read in frame from base 1. TCRbeta CDR3 regions were amplified from genomic DNA using the immunoSEQ Assay, a bias-controlled multiplex PCR. In the paper's pipeline: The number of nucleated cells in each sample was estimated from the amplification of reference gene primers within the assay. To quantify the absolute abundance of each unique TCRbeta CDR3 rearrangement, sequence reads were collapsed and filtered. For each sample, productive Simpson clonality was calculated by taking the square root of Simpson's diversity index across productive rearrangements. The source is immuneACCESS, and TCRdb retained only in-frame sequences with V and J called. Part of the clones is not carried over; for the studies checked, unresolved V genes explain less than half of this, and the remainder is unexplained. V, J and clone size derive from that table, while D and trimming were established from the DNA sequence. A total of 150,000 or so clones appear in this sample, approximately 74% of them only once. The ten biggest clones cover 3% of the sample.

This sample is part of a study of blood T cell repertoires in COVID-19 (dated by TCRdb to 2019 to 2021). For the study in its entirety: Samples covering the acute and convalescent phases of COVID-19 were provided by collaborators in the United States, Italy and Spain. Samples came from the ongoing ImmuneRACE study (first 160 participants) plus 1,254 subjects from 6 global collaborators. Where HLA class I and class II types were available, the types were taken from metadata supplied by the sample provider, not from assay-based typing. Subjects who had been exposed to COVID-19, were actively infected with it, or had recovered from it provided the deeply sampled blood TCRbeta repertoires that made up the dataset. The prospective study material was composed of cDNA or gDNA derived from T cells, B-cell-depleted T cells, or PBMCs. Sample metadata almost always included a de-identified subject ID, COVID-19 status, age in years and sex. The repertoires were released in a freely available public database intended as a resource for research on the immune response to SARS-CoV-2.

Each collaborating institution followed its own protocols to collect whole blood in K2EDTA tubes. Collaborator samples were shipped for TCRbeta analysis as frozen whole blood, isolated PBMCs, or DNA extracted from either sample type. What the study reported, not specific to this receptor: The quantity of clinical and demographic metadata differed by source and by participant and was supplied without curation.

This TCR was sampled from a woman over 75 with acute or convalescent COVID-19. The chain is made from TRBV5-4 and TRBJ1-2; the D segment cannot be called with confidence. Material for sequencing was peripheral blood. The bases read TGTGCCAGCAGCTTTGGGGAGGGAGGCTATGGCTACACCTTC. This translates into CASSFGEGGYGYTF.